This T cell receptor beta chain was obtained from a study of blood T cells in healthy people across ages. Isolated per sample were at least 6 million PBMCs. The CDR3 extends over 13 amino acids. Germline V gene sequence: CDR1 DFQATT, CDR2 SNEGSKA (reference sequence). The second PCR ran about 6 to 12 cycles with a sample-barcoded 5' primer and J-beta primers. A template-switch adaptor containing 12 random nucleotides labeled each cDNA molecule. TCRdb fed the 5' RACE reads into MiXCR, producing one record per CDR3 protein. The data contain fewer than 600,000 distinct CDR3 sequences, roughly a quarter of them singletons. The sample was also reused in another study, on T cells of mothers and their children.

V and J are TRBV20-1 and TRBJ2-5; D may be TRBD1 or TRBD2 (5 bases each). This TCR derives from a boy younger than 10 in good health. The source material was blood. CDR3 DNA: TGCAGCGCCGGGGCGGATGGGGAAGAGACCCAGTACTTC. Amino acid sequence: CSAGADGEETQYF.